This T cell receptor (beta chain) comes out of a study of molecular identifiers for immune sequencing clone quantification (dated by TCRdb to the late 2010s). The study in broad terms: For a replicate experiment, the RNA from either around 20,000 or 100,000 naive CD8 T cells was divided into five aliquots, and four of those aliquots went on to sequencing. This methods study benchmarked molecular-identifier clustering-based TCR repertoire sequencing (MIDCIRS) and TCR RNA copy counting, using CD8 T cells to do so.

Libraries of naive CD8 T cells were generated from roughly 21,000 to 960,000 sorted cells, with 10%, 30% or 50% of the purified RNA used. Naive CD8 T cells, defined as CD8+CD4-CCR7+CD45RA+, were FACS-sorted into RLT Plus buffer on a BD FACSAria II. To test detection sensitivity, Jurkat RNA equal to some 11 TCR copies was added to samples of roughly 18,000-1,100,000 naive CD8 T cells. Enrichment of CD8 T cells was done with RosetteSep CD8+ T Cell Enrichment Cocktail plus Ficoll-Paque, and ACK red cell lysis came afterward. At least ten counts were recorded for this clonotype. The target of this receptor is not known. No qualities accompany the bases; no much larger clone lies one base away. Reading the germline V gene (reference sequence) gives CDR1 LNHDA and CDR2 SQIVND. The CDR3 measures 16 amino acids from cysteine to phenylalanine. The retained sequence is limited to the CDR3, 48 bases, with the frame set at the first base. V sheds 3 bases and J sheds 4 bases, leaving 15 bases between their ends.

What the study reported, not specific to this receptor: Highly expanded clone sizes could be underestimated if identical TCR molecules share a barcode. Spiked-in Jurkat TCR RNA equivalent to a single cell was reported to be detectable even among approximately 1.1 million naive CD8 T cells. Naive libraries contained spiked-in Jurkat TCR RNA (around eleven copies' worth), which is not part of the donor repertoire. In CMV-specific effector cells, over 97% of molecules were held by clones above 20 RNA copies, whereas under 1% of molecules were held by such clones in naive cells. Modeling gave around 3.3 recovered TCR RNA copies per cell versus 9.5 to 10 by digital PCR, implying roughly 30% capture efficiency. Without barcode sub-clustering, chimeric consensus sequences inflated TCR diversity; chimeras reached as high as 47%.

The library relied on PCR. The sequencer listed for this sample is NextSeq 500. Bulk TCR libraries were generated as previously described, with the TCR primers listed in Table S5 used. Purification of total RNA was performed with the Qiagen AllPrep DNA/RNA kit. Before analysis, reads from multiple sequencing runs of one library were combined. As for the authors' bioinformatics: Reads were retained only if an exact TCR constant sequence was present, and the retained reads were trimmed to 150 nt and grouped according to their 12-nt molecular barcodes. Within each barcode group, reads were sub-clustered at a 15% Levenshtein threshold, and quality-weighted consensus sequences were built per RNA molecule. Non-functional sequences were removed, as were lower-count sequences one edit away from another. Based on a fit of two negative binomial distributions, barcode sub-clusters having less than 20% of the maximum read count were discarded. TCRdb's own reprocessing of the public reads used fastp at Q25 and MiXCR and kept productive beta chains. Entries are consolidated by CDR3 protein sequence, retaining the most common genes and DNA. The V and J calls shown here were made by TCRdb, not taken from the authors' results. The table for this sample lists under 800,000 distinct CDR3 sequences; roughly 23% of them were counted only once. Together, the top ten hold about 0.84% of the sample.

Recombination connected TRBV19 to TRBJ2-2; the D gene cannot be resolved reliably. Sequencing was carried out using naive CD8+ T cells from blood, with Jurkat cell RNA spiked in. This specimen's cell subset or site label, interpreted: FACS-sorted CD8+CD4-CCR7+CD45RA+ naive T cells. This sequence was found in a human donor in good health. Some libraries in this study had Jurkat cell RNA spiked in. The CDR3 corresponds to CASSMIYGSGTGELFF. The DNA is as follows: TGTGCCAGTAGTATGATATACGGTTCGGGCACCGGGGAGCTGTTTTTT.